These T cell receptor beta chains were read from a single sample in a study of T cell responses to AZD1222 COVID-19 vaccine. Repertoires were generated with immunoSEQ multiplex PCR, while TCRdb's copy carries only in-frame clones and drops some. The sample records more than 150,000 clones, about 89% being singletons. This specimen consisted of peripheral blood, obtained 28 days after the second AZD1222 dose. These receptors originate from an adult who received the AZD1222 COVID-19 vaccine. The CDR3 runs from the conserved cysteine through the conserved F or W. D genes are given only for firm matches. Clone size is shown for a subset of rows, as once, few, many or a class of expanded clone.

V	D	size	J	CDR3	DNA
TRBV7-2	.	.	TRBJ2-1	CASSLRLVGGEQFF	TGTGCCAGCAGCCTAAGGCTAGTAGGGGGTGAGCAGTTCTTC
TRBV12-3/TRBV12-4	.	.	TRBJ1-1	CASSLILTEAFF	TGTGCCAGCAGTCTCATATTGACTGAAGCTTTCTTT
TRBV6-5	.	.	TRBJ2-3	CASRIRGTPTDTQYF	TGTGCCAGCAGGATCAGGGGCACCCCCACAGATACGCAGTATTTT
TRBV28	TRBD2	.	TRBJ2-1	CASSLGTISNEQFF	TGTGCCAGCAGTTTAGGGACTATCTCCAATGAGCAGTTCTTC
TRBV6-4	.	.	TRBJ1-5	CASSDRGNGNQPQHF	TGTGCCAGCAGTGACCGAGGGAACGGCAATCAGCCCCAGCATTTT
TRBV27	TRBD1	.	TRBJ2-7	CASTLEGQGVESSYEQYF	TGTGCCAGCACCCTGGAGGGACAGGGGGTCGAGAGCTCCTACGAGCAGTACTTC
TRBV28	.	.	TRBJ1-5	CASCPDTTGQPQHF	TGTGCCAGCTGTCCTGACACCACGGGTCAGCCCCAGCATTTT
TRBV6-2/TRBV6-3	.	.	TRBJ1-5	CASSYSERPNQPQHF	TGTGCCAGCAGTTACAGCGAGCGACCCAATCAGCCCCAGCATTTT
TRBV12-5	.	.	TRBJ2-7	CASGLAAADGTSYEQYF	TGTGCTAGTGGTTTGGCGGCGGCAGACGGTACCTCCTACGAGCAGTACTTC
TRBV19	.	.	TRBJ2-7	CASMGQGPYEQYF	TGTGCCAGTATGGGGCAGGGACCCTACGAGCAGTACTTC
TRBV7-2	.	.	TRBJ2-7	CASSLATGKGEQYF	TGTGCCAGCAGCTTAGCTACAGGGAAGGGCGAGCAGTACTTC
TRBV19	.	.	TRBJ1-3	CASNTGLGGNTIYF	TGTGCCAGTAATACAGGACTGGGAGGAAACACCATATATTTT
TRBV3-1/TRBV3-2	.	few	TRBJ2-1	CASSQVDWGYNEQFF	TGTGCCAGCAGCCAGGTCGACTGGGGCTACAATGAGCAGTTCTTC
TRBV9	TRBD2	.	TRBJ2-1	CASSVVGGRAENEQFF	TGTGCCAGCAGCGTAGTAGGCGGGAGGGCGGAGAATGAGCAGTTCTTC
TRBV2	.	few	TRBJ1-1	CASRDTYMNTEAFF	TGTGCCAGCAGGGATACTTACATGAACACTGAAGCTTTCTTT
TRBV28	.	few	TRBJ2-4	CASSLLGLMDGIQYF	TGTGCCAGCAGTTTACTCGGACTGATGGACGGCATTCAGTACTTC
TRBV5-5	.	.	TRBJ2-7	CASSLAPGVSYEQYF	TGTGCCAGCAGCTTGGCACCGGGAGTATCCTACGAGCAGTACTTC
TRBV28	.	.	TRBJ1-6	CASSRGRRNSPLHF	TGTGCCAGCAGTAGGGGGAGGCGGAATTCACCCCTCCACTTT
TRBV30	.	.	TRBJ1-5	CAWSLGNNQPQHF	TGTGCCTGGAGCCTGGGCAACAATCAGCCCCAGCATTTT
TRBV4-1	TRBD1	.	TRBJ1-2	CASSAQGDYGYTF	TGCGCCAGCAGCGCCCAGGGGGACTATGGCTACACCTTC
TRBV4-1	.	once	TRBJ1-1	CASSQVLWSVRWAFF	TGCGCCAGCAGCCAAGTCTTATGGTCCGTTAGGTGGGCTTTCTTT
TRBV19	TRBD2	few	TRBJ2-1	CASSHSGRSSYNEQFF	TGTGCCAGTTCTCATAGCGGGAGGAGCTCCTACAATGAGCAGTTCTTC
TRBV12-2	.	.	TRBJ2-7	CASRYGLATYEQYF	TGTGCAAGTCGCTATGGACTAGCGACCTACGAGCAGTACTTC
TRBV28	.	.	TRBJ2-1	CASSSLRSSYNEQFF	TGTGCCAGCAGTAGCCTGCGGAGCTCCTACAATGAGCAGTTCTTC
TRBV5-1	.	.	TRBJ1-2	CASSPGGLTHYGYTF	TGCGCCAGCAGCCCCGGCGGTTTAACTCACTATGGCTACACCTTC
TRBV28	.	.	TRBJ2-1	CASSLRQNEQFF	TGTGCCAGCAGTTTGCGGCAAAATGAGCAGTTCTTC
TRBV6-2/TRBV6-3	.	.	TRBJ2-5	CASSPHLGTQYF	TGTGCCAGCAGCCCCCATTTGGGGACCCAGTACTTC
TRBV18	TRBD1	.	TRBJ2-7	CASSRTGGYEQYF	TGTGCCAGCTCACGGACAGGAGGCTACGAGCAGTACTTC
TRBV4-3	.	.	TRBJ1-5	CASSREVGGFNQPQHF	TGCGCCAGCAGCCGAGAGGTAGGTGGCTTCAATCAGCCCCAGCATTTT
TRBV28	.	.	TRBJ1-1	CASWTNTEAFF	TGTGCCAGTTGGACTAACACTGAAGCTTTCTTT
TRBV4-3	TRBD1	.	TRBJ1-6	CASSSRPRDSILPYNSPLHF	TGCGCCAGCAGCTCCAGACCTCGGGACAGCATCTTGCCTTATAATTCACCCCTCCACTTT
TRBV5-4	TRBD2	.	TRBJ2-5	CASSLRTSGETQYF	TGTGCCAGCAGCCTAAGGACTAGCGGGGAGACCCAGTACTTC
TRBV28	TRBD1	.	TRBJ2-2	CASTLASTGRTGELFF	TGTGCCAGCACCCTCGCCTCGACAGGGCGGACCGGGGAGCTGTTTTTT
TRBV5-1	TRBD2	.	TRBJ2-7	CASSALAGPPYEQYF	TGCGCCAGCAGCGCCCTAGCGGGTCCCCCCTACGAGCAGTACTTC
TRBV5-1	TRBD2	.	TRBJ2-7	CASSWEGVREQYF	TGCGCCAGCAGCTGGGAGGGAGTGAGAGAGCAGTACTTC
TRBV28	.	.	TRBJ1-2	CASSGAGGYGYTF	TGTGCCAGCAGCGGGGCCGGTGGCTATGGCTACACCTTC
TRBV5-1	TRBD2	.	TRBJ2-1	CASSSIGLATTQYNEQFF	TGCGCCAGCAGCTCGATAGGACTAGCGACAACCCAATACAATGAGCAGTTCTTC
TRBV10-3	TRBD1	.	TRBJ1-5	CAISGQGEGQPQHF	TGTGCCATCAGTGGACAGGGGGAAGGACAGCCCCAGCATTTT
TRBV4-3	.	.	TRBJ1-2	CASSHGRGGYGYTF	TGCGCCAGCAGCCATGGCCGGGGGGGCTATGGCTACACCTTC
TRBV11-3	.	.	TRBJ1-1	CASSLAANSNTEAFF	TGTGCCAGCAGCTTGGCAGCTAATTCGAACACTGAAGCTTTCTTT
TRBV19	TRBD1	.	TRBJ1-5	CASSFRGDSNQPQHF	TGTGCCAGTAGTTTCAGGGGGGATAGCAATCAGCCCCAGCATTTT
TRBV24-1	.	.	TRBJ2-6	CATSPTRVAGANVLTF	TGTGCCACCAGCCCTACGAGGGTTGCTGGGGCCAACGTCCTGACTTTC
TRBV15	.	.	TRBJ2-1	CATSRGGGLSGEQFF	TGTGCCACCAGCAGGGGGGGTGGACTTAGTGGTGAGCAGTTCTTC